The following is a TCR beta chain sequence with its context. This is likely a read error, given that the CDR3 carries no conserved phenylalanine or tryptophan at its end. No DNA is shown, since the ends of the CDR3 on it are uncertain; the CDR3 is the one TCRdb lists. These data are taken from a study of tumor-infiltrating lymphocytes in oesophageal squamous cell carcinoma. Germline-derived CDR1 and CDR2 are SGHTA and FQGTGA. The CDR3 length is 8 residues, termini included. In TCRdb, the reads were re-called with MiXCR into one record per CDR3 protein. Of approximately 11,000 distinct CDR3 sequences listed, 50% to 60% are singletons.

Sequencing input: blood. The chain has TRBV7-3 and TRBJ2-6; the table assigns TRBD2, which was not confirmed against the DNA. The source of this sequence is a female donor with esophageal squamous cell carcinoma. The CDR3 protein is CASSLSGG.